Below are 21 T cell receptor beta chains sequenced from a single sample in a study of blood T cell repertoires in COVID-19. Repertoires were generated with immunoSEQ multiplex PCR, while TCRdb's copy carries only in-frame clones and drops some. The profile shows about 190,000 clones, roughly 73% of them singletons. Source material: peripheral blood. The receptors stem from an elderly woman with active or convalescent COVID-19.

The chain uses TRBV5-1 and TRBJ2-2, with D unresolved. This CDR3 is built from 16 residues. Germline V gene sequence: CDR1 SGHRS, CDR2 YFSETQ. Deletions cut 5 bases from V and 4 bases from J, with 18 bases between. CDR3 amino acids: CASRSGPAAATGELFF. DNA of the CDR3: TGCGCCAGCAGATCTGGCCCGGCGGCCGCCACCGGGGAGCTGTTTTTT.

The rearrangement links TRBV6-2 or TRBV6-3 to TRBJ2-5, with D possibly TRBD1 on 6 matching bases. The CDR3 is 15 amino acids. Germline CDR1 reads MNHEY; CDR2 reads SVGEGT. V dropped 4 bases and J dropped 5 bases, with 17 bases sitting between them. The CDR3 DNA reads as TGTGCCAGCAGTTCCAGTTGGGGGCGTGAGGAGACCCAGTACTTC. Translated, it gives CASSSSWGREETQYF.

The chain combines TRBV7-9 with TRBJ2-2; D may be TRBD2 (7 bases). Germline V CDR1 and CDR2: SEHNR, FQNEAQ (reference sequence). V was pared by 2 bases and J by 2 bases, with 15 bases between. CDR3 length: 17 residues. The DNA of the CDR3 is TGTGCCAGCAGCTTATCTGTGCGGGGGCCCAACACCGGGGAGCTGTTTTTT. The encoded protein is CASSLSVRGPNTGELFF. Using reference TRBV7-9 and TRBJ2-2 for the parts outside the CDR3, the full variable domain is DTGVSQNPRHKITKRGQNVTFRCDPISEHNRLYWYRQTLGQGPEFLTYFQNEAQLEKSRLLSDRFSAERPKGSFSTLEIQRTEQGDSAMYLCASSLSVRGPNTGELFFGEGSRLTVL.

The genes are TRBV6-5 and TRBJ1-5; D is perhaps TRBD1 (5 bases). The ends were cut back, 6 bases at V and 2 bases at J, with 14 bases in the middle. The CDR3 is 15 amino acids. CDR1 and CDR2 from the germline V gene are MNHEY and SVGAGI. The CDR3 reads CASSRQGLGNQPQHF. The CDR3 nucleotides are TGTGCCAGCAGCCGTCAGGGATTGGGCAATCAGCCCCAGCATTTT.

The gene calls are TRBV6-5 and TRBJ1-2, with 8 nucleotides matching TRBD1. The CDR3 loop spans 13 amino acids. The germline CDR1 and CDR2 sequences are MNHEY and SVGAGI. The junction had 4 bases not matched to a gene; V was cut back by 6 bases and J by 4 bases. The CDR3 DNA follows: TGTGCCAGCAGCCCCGGGACAGGCTATGGCTACACCTTC. It codes for CASSPGTGYGYTF.

The V and J genes are TRBV5-4 and TRBJ2-1; 7 bases are shared with TRBD1. Germline CDR1 and CDR2: SGHNT and YYREEE (reference sequence). This CDR3 is 16 amino acids long. The J segment lost 9 bases and the V segment lost 4 bases, leaving 16 bases of the junction unmatched. The CDR3 loop is CASSGGGTEGYSEQFF. CDR3 DNA: TGTGCCAGCAGCGGAGGTGGGACAGAAGGTTATTCTGAGCAGTTCTTC.

This clone has more than one count but fewer than ten. This rearrangement joins TRBV6-5 to TRBJ2-5; 7 bases map to TRBD1. J lost 2 bases, V lost 8 bases, and 11 bases had no gene match. Looked up from germline, CDR1 is MNHEY and CDR2 is SVGAGI. CDR3 length equals 15 residues. The CDR3 DNA reads TGTGCCAGCGTAGTCTTTTTGGGACAGCAAGAGACCCAGTACTTC. Translating gives CASVVFLGQQETQYF.

The rearrangement joins TRBV3-1 (or the pseudogene TRBV3-2) to TRBJ1-2; D call uncertain. Germline CDR1 LGHDT, CDR2 YNNKEL (reference sequence). V dropped 2 bases and J dropped 3 bases, with 16 bases sitting between them. CDR3 length: 16 amino acids. The CDR3 sequence is CASSQNPGRTHYGYTF. The CDR3 nucleotides are TGTGCCAGCAGCCAAAACCCCGGGAGGACCCACTATGGCTACACCTTC.

J is TRBJ1-2 and V is TRBV28; D is perhaps TRBD1 (5 bases). This CDR3 is built from 19 residues. Looked up from germline, CDR1 is MDHEN and CDR2 is SYDVKM. Trimming left V 5 bases short and J 2 bases short, with 27 bases between. CDR3: CASSSHPPGGTAYNYGYTF. In DNA, the CDR3 is TGTGCCAGCAGTAGCCATCCCCCGGGAGGGACGGCTTACAACTATGGCTACACCTTC.

The chain uses TRBV19 and TRBJ2-2; 7 bases map to TRBD1. Germline CDR1 reads LNHDA; CDR2 reads SQIVND (reference sequence). Losses at the gene ends were 4 bases for V and 5 bases for J; bases not matched to a gene: 7. This CDR3 contains 15 residues. The CDR3 sequence is CASSRRDSVTGELFF. CDR3 coding DNA: TGTGCCAGTAGTAGACGGGACAGTGTAACCGGGGAGCTGTTTTTT.

The chain is built from TRBV28 and TRBJ1-5, with a tentative D call TRBD1 (6 bases). Trimming shortened V by 3 bases and J by 0 bases, and 15 bases separated the two germline ends. The CDR3 has 17 amino acids. Germline loops: CDR1 MDHEN, CDR2 SYDVKM. DNA of the CDR3: TGTGCCAGCAGTTTTCTAGGACAGACTTATAGCAATCAGCCCCAGCATTTT. It is translated as CASSFLGQTYSNQPQHF.

The chain's CDR3 is CASRASGGAYNEQFF. In DNA form, the CDR3 reads TGTGCCAGCAGGGCAAGCGGGGGGGCCTACAATGAGCAGTTCTTC. This chain joins TRBV7-2 and TRBJ2-1; 10 bases are a match to TRBD2. The CDR3 has 15 residues. Germline CDR1 and CDR2: SGHTA and FQGNSA. V was clipped by 6 bases and J by 2 bases; unmatched bases: 4.

The chain carries TRBV4-2 and TRBJ2-5; tentative D call: TRBD2 (5 bases). Trimming removed 0 bases at V and 5 bases at J, with 19 bases between. In germline, CDR1 is LGHNA, CDR2 YNFKEQ. The CDR3 is 17 amino acids. CDR3 in DNA: TGTGCCAGCAGCCAAGATCTTTCCCGGGGTCTGCTGGAGACCCAGTACTTC. Translation gives CASSQDLSRGLLETQYF.

The J gene is TRBJ1-2, the V gene TRBV28; D is undetermined. The CDR3 covers 13 residues. The V and J ends lost 2 bases and 4 bases respectively, with 8 bases between them. Germline CDR1 is MDHEN and CDR2 is SYDVKM. The CDR3 sequence is CASSLPGIYGYTF. CDR3 DNA sequence: TGTGCCAGCAGTTTACCGGGTATCTATGGCTACACCTTC.

The V gene is TRBV5-6, the J gene TRBJ2-5; possibly TRBD1 for D (5 bases). This CDR3 has 14 residues. The germline CDR1 and CDR2 sequences are SGHDT and YYEEEE. V gave up 4 bases and J gave up 1 base, with 11 bases separating them. The CDR3: CASSGAGFQETQYF. In DNA form, the CDR3 reads TGTGCCAGCAGCGGGGCAGGCTTCCAAGAGACCCAGTACTTC.

The rearrangement uses TRBV27 and TRBJ2-1; a weak D match, TRBD2 (6 bases). CDR1 is MNHEY and CDR2 is SMNVEV in the germline V gene (reference sequence). The CDR3 length is 13 residues. Deletions cut 3 bases from V and 9 bases from J, with 12 bases between. Written as DNA, the CDR3 is TGTGCCAGCAGTTTTGCGGGGCCGGGTGAGCAGTTCTTC. Protein sequence: CASSFAGPGEQFF.

This clone was seen at least ten times. V and J are TRBV27 and TRBJ1-6; D is uncertain. The CDR3 contains 15 residues. The V end was cut by 3 bases, the J end by 7 bases, with 13 bases between. The germline gives CDR1 MNHEY, CDR2 SMNVEV (reference sequence). CDR3 amino acids: CASSFTPGRNSPLHF. For the CDR3, the DNA is TGTGCCAGCAGTTTTACACCAGGTCGCAATTCACCCCTCCACTTT.

This clone has a single count. V is TRBV24-1 and J is TRBJ2-2; 8 bases are shared with TRBD2. This CDR3 is built from 15 residues. J lost 4 bases, V lost 5 bases, and 5 bases had no gene match. CDR1 and CDR2 (germline): KGHDR, SFDVKD. The CDR3 DNA is TGTGCCACCAGTGTCGGGGGGGCGGTCACCGGGGAGCTGTTTTTT. It translates to CATSVGGAVTGELFF.

The chain links TRBV13 to TRBJ1-1, with 7 bases identical to TRBD1. CDR3 size: 18 residues. Germline assignment: CDR1 PRHDT and CDR2 FYEKMQ (reference sequence). V dropped 5 bases and J dropped 0; count of bases not matched to a gene: 15. As DNA, the CDR3 is TGTGCCAGCAGCAATTTTGAGAAGACAGGGCCCCTGAACACTGAAGCTTTCTTT. It codes for CASSNFEKTGPLNTEAFF.

The chain has TRBV28 and TRBJ1-5, with D possibly TRBD1 on 5 matching bases. CDR1 MDHEN and CDR2 SYDVKM come from the germline V gene. V lost 1 base to trimming and J lost 4 bases, with 8 bases between them. The CDR3 covers 14 residues. The CDR3 DNA follows: TGTGCCAGCAGTTTATTGGGGGGTAATCAGCCCCAGCATTTT. Translation gives CASSLLGGNQPQHF.

V gene TRBV5-1 combines with J gene TRBJ1-6; D remains ambiguous. Germline loops: CDR1 SGHRS, CDR2 YFSETQ. The CDR3 sequence is 16 residues long. Deletions cut 0 bases from V and 5 bases from J, with 12 bases between. For the CDR3, the DNA is TGCGCCAGCAGCTTGGCAATGGTATCGGATAATTCACCCCTCCACTTT. It codes for CASSLAMVSDNSPLHF.